A single sample is the source of the 2 T cell receptor beta chains below, sequenced in a study of T cell repertoires in Merkel cell carcinoma (dated by TCRdb to the late 2010s). Receptor libraries were prepared by the immunoSEQ multiplex PCR assay. TCRdb stores this immuneACCESS table with in-frame sequences only. Part of the clones is absent; in the studies checked, under half of the shortfall reflects unresolved V genes, and no reason is known for the rest. This sample comprises about 15,000 clones, 65% to 85% of them detected only once. The top ten constitute under 20% of the sample. What was sequenced was tumor tissue. The receptors were gathered from an adult with Merkel cell carcinoma.

V is TRBV5-6 and J is TRBJ2-5, with TRBD2 as a possible D gene (6 bases). CDR1 is SGHDT, CDR2 YYEEEE, per germline. The CDR3 loop spans 15 amino acids. Trimming took 4 bases from V and 5 from J, leaving 18 bases between them. This chain's CDR3 is CASSETRGPRETQYF. The CDR3 bases are TGTGCCAGCAGCGAGACTAGGGGCCCCAGGGAGACCCAGTACTTC. Combining the CDR3 with reference TRBV5-6 and TRBJ2-5 gives the whole variable domain DAGVTQSPTHLIKTRGQQVTLRCSPKSGHDTVSWYQQALGQGPQFIFQYYEEEERQRGNFPDRFSGHQFPNYSSELNVNALLLGDSALYLCASSETRGPRETQYFGPGTRLLVL.

The rearrangement uses TRBV10-3 and TRBJ1-5; 7 bases align to TRBD1. CDR3 length equals 13 residues. The V and J ends lost 8 bases and 4 bases, in that order; junction bases with no gene match: 5. Germline loops: CDR1 ENHRY, CDR2 SYGVKD. CDR3 coding DNA: TGTGCCATCTCAGGGGGGGATAATCAGCCCCAGCATTTT. Its protein product is CAISGGDNQPQHF.